The sequence of this T cell receptor beta chain was determined in a study of blood T cell repertoires in COVID-19. CDR3 length equals 14 residues. The germline V gene has CDR1 GTSNPN and CDR2 SVGIG (reference sequence). V lost 0 bases and J lost 0, with 5 bases in between. TCRdb keeps only in-frame clones here, not all; method: immunoSEQ multiplex PCR. The table lists tens of thousands of clones, approximately 83% of them singletons. The source of this sequence is a man older than 75 with active or convalescent COVID-19. The source material was peripheral blood. This sequence joins TRBV30 and TRBJ2-2, with D tentatively TRBD1 (5 bases). CDR3 in amino acids: CAWSVTANTGELFF. The CDR3 DNA reads TGTGCCTGGAGTGTGACAGCGAACACCGGGGAGCTGTTTTTT.